There are a few counts of the clone carrying this TCR beta chain. The antigen is not known. The data originate from a study of T-cell reconstitution after alpha-beta-depleted transplantation in children. Unique molecular identifiers were used to barcode this TCRbeta library. TCRdb redid the calling of the PCR reads with MiXCR, one entry per CDR3 protein. In the table there are around 960,000 distinct CDR3 sequences, about 29% of which are singletons. The study's findings and limits: Fresh T-cell production supplied most of the T-cell counts and diversity seen one year after transplant.

V dropped 1 base and J dropped 4 bases, with 8 bases sitting between them. Germline loops: CDR1 MGHRA, CDR2 YSYEKL. The CDR3 has 14 amino acids. The receptor was isolated from a boy less than two years old who had a stem cell transplant for SCID, so the T cells may come from the graft donor. V gene TRBV4-1 combines with J gene TRBJ1-5, with D unresolved. The sequencing here drew on PBMCs, mostly from graft donor cells, taken 360 days after TCRalphabeta/CD19-depleted stem cell transplant. The CDR3 reads CASSQVGKNQPQHF. DNA for the CDR3: TGCGCCAGCAGCCAAGTAGGGAAAAATCAGCCCCAGCATTTT.